This is a list of T cell receptor beta chains from one sample in a study of metastatic and nonmetastatic thyroid tumors. MiXCR re-clonotyped the PCR reads for TCRdb. The data hold approximately 35,000 clones, with roughly a sixth observed a single time. Sequencing used blood. The receptor source for this set is a male donor with papillary thyroid cancer or a benign thyroid nodule (not recorded which). Some clones in this sample may be carry-over from other donors' samples. Both conserved end residues are part of each CDR3. A D gene is named only where the DNA matches it firmly. Some rows have no size entry. The others give once, few or many, or a class for an expanded clone.

TRBV30	TRBJ2-7	-	many	CAWSQSTAYEQYF	TGTGCCTGGAGCCAATCAACCGCCTACGAGCAGTACTTC
TRBV2	TRBJ1-1	TRBD1	many	CARSQGTMTEAFF	TGTGCCAGATCACAGGGGACTATGACTGAAGCTTTCTTT
TRBV3-1	TRBJ2-3	-	many	CASSLRRADTQYF	TGTGCCAGCAGCCTGCGGCGGGCAGATACGCAGTATTTT
TRBV27	TRBJ2-3	TRBD2	-	CARISLAGSTDTQYF	TGTGCCAGAATAAGCCTAGCGGGGAGCACAGATACGCAGTATTTT
TRBV18	TRBJ1-1	TRBD1	many	CASSPPGLQGANTEAFF	TGTGCCAGCTCACCGCCTGGTCTACAGGGGGCGAACACTGAAGCTTTCTTT
TRBV27	TRBJ1-6	-	few	CASSFPGPNSPLHF	TGTGCCAGCAGTTTTCCAGGGCCGAATTCACCCCTCCACTTT
TRBV3-1	TRBJ1-2	-	many	CASSQLKEVLAF	TGTGCCAGCAGCCAACTCAAGGAGGTCTTGGCCTTC
TRBV28	TRBJ2-7	-	-	CAVDNQFRNEQYF	TGTGCCGTGGATAACCAATTTAGGAACGAGCAGTACTTC
TRBV27	TRBJ2-2	-	many	CASSLWGPPGELFF	TGTGCCAGCAGTTTATGGGGCCCACCCGGGGAGCTGTTTTTT
TRBV6-1	TRBJ1-2	-	-	CASSPSLTGDGYTF	TGTGCCAGCAGTCCATCGCTCACAGGCGACGGCTACACCTTC
TRBV10-3	TRBJ2-3	TRBD2	-	CAISTRTSKDTQYF	TGTGCCATCAGTACCAGGACTAGCAAAGATACGCAGTATTTT
TRBV6-4	TRBJ2-3	-	many	CASSALRQNCTDTQYF	TGTGCCAGCAGTGCCCTTCGACAGAATTGCACAGATACGCAGTATTTT
TRBV19	TRBJ2-7	-	few	CASSTGHEQYF	TGTGCCAGTAGTACCGGGCACGAGCAGTACTTC
TRBV19	TRBJ1-2	TRBD1	-	CATLADRESGYTF	TGTGCCACCCTAGCGGACAGGGAGTCTGGCTACACCTTC
TRBV6-5	TRBJ2-1	TRBD2	medium-sized	CASRSGTSGIPSYNEQFF	TGTGCCAGCAGGTCCGGGACTAGCGGGATTCCTTCCTACAATGAGCAGTTCTTC
TRBV3-1	TRBJ1-6	-	many	CASSQVDRNSPLHF	TGTGCCAGCAGCCAAGTTGACAGGAATTCACCCCTCCACTTT
TRBV6-2/TRBV6-3	TRBJ2-1	TRBD2	-	CASITPPTSGCEQFF	TGTGCCAGCATTACACCCCCGACTAGCGGGTGTGAGCAGTTCTTC
TRBV4-2	TRBJ2-5	-	many	CASSQGRVGETQYF	TGTGCCAGCAGCCAAGGACGGGTGGGGGAGACCCAGTACTTC
TRBV5-5	TRBJ1-2	-	many	CASSRAGTTNYGYTF	TGTGCCAGCAGCCGCGCGGGGACTACTAACTATGGCTACACCTTC
TRBV6-1	TRBJ2-7	-	medium-sized	CASSDRYLGYEQYF	TGTGCCAGCAGTGATCGCTACTTGGGCTACGAGCAGTACTTC
TRBV7-6	TRBJ2-3	TRBD2	-	CASSFGAGGGSTDTQYF	TGTGCCAGCAGCTTTGGAGCGGGAGGGGGTAGCACAGATACGCAGTATTTT
TRBV28	TRBJ1-3	-	-	CASSLVGSSGNTIYF	TGTGCCAGCAGTTTAGTTGGCAGCTCTGGAAACACCATATATTTT
TRBV6-2/TRBV6-3	TRBJ2-3	TRBD1	many	CASSRSPGQGADTQYF	TGTGCCAGCAGCCGATCCCCGGGACAGGGGGCAGATACGCAGTATTTT
TRBV30	TRBJ1-2	-	many	CAWTKHPGRYGYTF	TGTGCCTGGACCAAACATCCCGGTCGGTATGGCTACACCTTC
TRBV6-1	TRBJ2-3	TRBD2	-	CASARTSGSADTRYF	TGTGCCAGCGCGCGGACTAGCGGGAGTGCAGATACTCGGTATTTT
TRBV6-4	TRBJ2-2	-	many	CASSAGGGTGELFF	TGTGCCAGCAGTGCCGGGGGTGGAACCGGGGAGCTGTTTTTT
TRBV6-5	TRBJ2-2	-	few	CASSYSSRLTGELFF	TGTGCCAGCAGTTACTCGTCCAGGTTAACCGGGGAGCTGTTTTTT
TRBV12-1	TRBJ2-3	-	-	CASSFGSLPGTGASTDTQYF	TGTGCCAGCAGCTTCGGCTCGCTCCCCGGGACAGGGGCCAGCACAGATACGCAGTATTTT
TRBV7-3	TRBJ1-2	-	once	CASSFPRWGRHYGYTF	TGTGCCAGCAGCTTCCCCCGTTGGGGGAGGCACTATGGCTACACCTTC
TRBV28	TRBJ1-2	-	few	CASSLGGGRNYGYTF	TGTGCCAGCAGTTTGGGCGGGGGGCGAAACTATGGCTACACCTTC
TRBV24-1	TRBJ2-2	-	many	CATSDLPVARSSGELFF	TGTGCCACCAGTGATTTGCCGGTTGCCCGATCATCCGGGGAGCTGTTTTTT
TRBV27	TRBJ2-1	-	medium-sized	CASSFFFGGNEQFF	TGTGCCAGCAGTTTCTTTTTTGGGGGGAATGAGCAGTTCTTC
TRBV11-2	TRBJ2-3	-	-	CASSLEHSPTDTQYF	TGTGCCAGCAGCTTAGAGCATTCTCCCACAGATACGCAGTATTTT
TRBV12-3/TRBV12-4	TRBJ1-5	-	many	CASSPQGPRNQPQHF	TGTGCCAGCAGTCCACAGGGCCCCCGCAATCAGCCCCAGCATTTT
TRBV5-1	TRBJ2-1	TRBD2	many	CASSLAVAGGNEQFF	TGCGCCAGCAGCTTGGCCGTAGCGGGAGGCAATGAGCAGTTCTTC
TRBV4-3	TRBJ1-4	TRBD1	-	CASSQGVGTGSGWANEKLFF	TGCGCCAGCAGCCAAGGCGTCGGGACAGGGTCGGGGTGGGCTAATGAAAAACTGTTTTTT
TRBV7-3	TRBJ2-1	-	-	CASSLMGIGSNEQFF	TGTGCCAGCAGCTTAATGGGTATAGGGTCCAATGAGCAGTTCTTC
TRBV3-1	TRBJ1-1	-	many	CASSQGRVGAFF	TGTGCCAGCAGCCAAGGGAGGGTAGGAGCTTTCTTT
TRBV2	TRBJ2-3	-	many	CASREQADTQYF	TGTGCCAGCAGGGAACAGGCAGATACGCAGTATTTT
TRBV6-4	TRBJ2-3	TRBD2	many	CASSELAGSTDTQYF	TGTGCCAGCAGTGAGCTAGCGGGTAGCACAGATACGCAGTATTTT
TRBV28	TRBJ1-2	-	medium-sized	CASRTNAGAGGYTF	TGTGCCAGCAGGACAAACGCAGGGGCTGGGGGCTACACCTTC
TRBV6-1	TRBJ1-2	TRBD1	medium-sized	CASSSRDRGYGYTF	TGTGCCAGCAGTTCCCGGGACAGGGGCTATGGCTACACCTTC
TRBV20-1	TRBJ1-6	TRBD1	-	CSARRQGRWSPLHF	TGCAGTGCCCGGCGACAGGGGCGTTGGTCACCCCTCCACTTT
TRBV20-1	TRBJ2-7	TRBD1	many	CSASIGGDLYEQYF	TGCAGTGCTAGCATAGGGGGCGACCTCTACGAGCAGTACTTC
TRBV20-1	TRBJ2-6	-	many	CSARRGSGANVLTF	TGCAGTGCCCGGCGGGGATCTGGGGCCAACGTCCTGACTTTC
TRBV28	TRBJ2-3	TRBD2	many	CASSLGLVQVSPSITQYF	TGTGCCAGCAGTCTCGGACTAGTTCAAGTTTCACCTTCAATTACGCAGTATTTT
TRBV7-2	TRBJ2-1	TRBD2	many	CASSFFSGSSYNEQFF	TGTGCCAGCAGCTTTTTTAGCGGGAGCTCCTACAATGAGCAGTTCTTC
TRBV3-1	TRBJ1-6	-	-	CASSPGISPLHF	TGTGCCAGCAGCCCCGGCATCTCACCCCTCCACTTT